This T cell receptor beta chain was sequenced during a study of T-cell memory formation after mild COVID-19. About the study: Largely donor-specific TCR clusters were found.

A single record per CDR3 protein comes from TCRdb applying MiXCR to the 5' RACE reads. In the table there are about 470,000 distinct CDR3 sequences, about 18% of which are singletons. Per the germline V gene, CDR1 is LNHDA and CDR2 is SQIVND (reference sequence). The CDR3 has 14 residues. Trimming took off 1 base at V and 6 bases at J, with 10 bases between the two ends. Findings and caveats of the study: Clones that contracted clustered mainly in CM and EM if CD4+ and in EMRA if CD8+. Day 15 to 85 contractors were CD4/CD8 balanced; later expanders leaned CD4+. Researchers could not confirm that second-wave clones peaking on day 37 targeted SARS-CoV-2.

Concerning this clonotype itself: What it binds is not known.

The sequence derives from an adult woman who had mild COVID-19 (a few samples of this study predate the infection). Cell type and time point are not known. The specimen was PBMCs or a T cell subset sorted from them (not recorded which). V is TRBV19 and J is TRBJ2-1, with D possibly being TRBD1 (6 bases). Here the CDR3 DNA reads TGTGCCAGTAGTATAGGCAGGGGAGCCAATGAGCAGTTCTTC. This sequence encodes CASSIGRGANEQFF.